This T cell receptor (beta chain) is drawn from a study of CD8+ T cells in alopecia areata. In each case, RNA was isolated and then reverse transcribed into cDNA as the sequencing template. Profiling relied on immunoSEQ multiplex PCR, and the TCRdb table lists in-frame clones only, not all of them. The repertoire consists of roughly 150,000 clones, with 62% occurring once and the leading ten covering just over 35%. The origin of this receptor is a human donor in good health. The source material was CD8+ T cells sorted from blood.

CDR3 sequence (DNA): TGTGCCAGCAGCTTATCGTACAGGGGCCCCGGGGAGCTGTTTTTT. Its translation: CASSLSYRGPGELFF. The chain employs TRBV5-6 and TRBJ2-2, with 7 bases matching TRBD1. With V trimmed by 2 bases and J by 6 bases, 7 bases remained unmatched. Germline V lookup: CDR1 SGHDT, CDR2 YYEEEE. The CDR3 extends over 15 amino acids.